What follows describes a single T cell receptor beta chain. No antigen is known for it. This CDR3 region has 16 residues. Germline-derived CDR1 and CDR2 are MNHEY and SVGAGI. V lost 2 bases and J lost 6, with 17 bases in between. These data come from a study of T cell repertoires in cytomegalovirus infection. Study-wide findings and caveats: HLA-C-restricted CMV clonotypes gave the most frequent clonotype in two of eight donors.

Each CDR3 protein gets one entry after TCRdb re-called the reads with MiXCR. The data contain about 190,000 distinct CDR3 sequences, roughly 27% of them singletons. The chain couples TRBV6-5 to TRBJ2-1, with D uncertain. The material sequenced was PBMCs. The receptor was isolated from a human donor in good health (CMV status not recorded). Some clones in this sample may be carry-over from other donors' samples. DNA for the CDR3: TGTGCCAGCAGTTACGATCAGAACCGGGCCGGCAATGAGCAGTTCTTC. It encodes CASSYDQNRAGNEQFF.